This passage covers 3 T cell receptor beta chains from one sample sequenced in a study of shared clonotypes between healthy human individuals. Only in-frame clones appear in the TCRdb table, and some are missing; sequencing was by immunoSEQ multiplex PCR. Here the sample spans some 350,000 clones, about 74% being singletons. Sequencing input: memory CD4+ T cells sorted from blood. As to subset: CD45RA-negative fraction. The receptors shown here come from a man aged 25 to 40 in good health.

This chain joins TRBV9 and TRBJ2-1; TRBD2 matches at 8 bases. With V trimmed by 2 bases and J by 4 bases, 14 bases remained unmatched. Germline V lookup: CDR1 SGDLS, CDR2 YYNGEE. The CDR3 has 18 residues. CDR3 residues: CASSVSTGGPQLYNEQFF. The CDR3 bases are TGTGCCAGCAGCGTCTCGACGGGAGGGCCGCAGCTTTACAATGAGCAGTTCTTC.

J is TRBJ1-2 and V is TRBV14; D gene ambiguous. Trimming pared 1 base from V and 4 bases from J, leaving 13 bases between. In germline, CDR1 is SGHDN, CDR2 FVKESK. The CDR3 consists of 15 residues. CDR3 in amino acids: CASSQARASLYGYTF. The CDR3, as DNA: TGTGCCAGCAGCCAAGCAAGGGCCAGCCTCTATGGCTACACCTTC.

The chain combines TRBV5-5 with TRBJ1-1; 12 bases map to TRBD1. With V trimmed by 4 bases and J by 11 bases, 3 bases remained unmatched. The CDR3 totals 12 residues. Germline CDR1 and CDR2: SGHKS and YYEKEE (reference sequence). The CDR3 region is CASSPGQGAAFF. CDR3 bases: TGTGCCAGCAGCCCGGGACAGGGGGCCGCTTTCTTT.